The clone carrying this TCR beta chain has only one observation. This sample was included in a study of control samples from healthy donors and cancer patients. Germline CDR1 LGHDT, CDR2 YNNKEL (reference sequence). This CDR3 spans 16 amino acids. The V gene end was trimmed by 7 bases and the J gene end by 2 bases; junction bases not matched to a gene: 11. The assay was immunoSEQ multiplex PCR, and TCRdb's table has in-frame clones only and misses some. The sample has about 220,000 clones; around 94% are singletons. Sequencing input: blood. The sequence came from a man in his fifties or sixties in good health. V usage is TRBV3-1 (or the pseudogene TRBV3-2) and J usage is TRBJ1-2, with 9 bases identical to TRBD1. The CDR3 coding sequence is TGTGCCAGCACCCTAAAGGGGGGACAGGGAAACTATGGCTACACCTTC. It specifies CASTLKGGQGNYGYTF.